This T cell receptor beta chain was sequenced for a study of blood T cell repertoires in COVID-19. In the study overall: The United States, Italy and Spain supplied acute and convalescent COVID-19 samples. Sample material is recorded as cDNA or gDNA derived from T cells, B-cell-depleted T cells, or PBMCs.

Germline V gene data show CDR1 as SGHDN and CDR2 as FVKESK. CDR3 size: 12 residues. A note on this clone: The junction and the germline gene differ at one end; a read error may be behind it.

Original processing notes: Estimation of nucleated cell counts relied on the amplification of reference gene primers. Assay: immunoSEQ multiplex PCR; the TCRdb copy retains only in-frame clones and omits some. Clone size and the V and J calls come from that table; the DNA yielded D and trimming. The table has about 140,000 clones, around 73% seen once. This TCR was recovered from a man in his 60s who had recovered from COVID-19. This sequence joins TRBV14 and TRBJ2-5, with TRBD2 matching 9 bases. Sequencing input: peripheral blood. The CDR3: CASSQDQRGADF. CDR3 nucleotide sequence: TGTGCCAGCAGCCAAGACCAGCGGGGGGCTGACTTC.